These T cell receptor beta chains were read from a single sample in a study of T cell responses to AZD1222 COVID-19 vaccine. The data were produced by immunoSEQ multiplex PCR, yet TCRdb's version contains in-frame clones alone and is incomplete. Of approximately 150,000 clones listed, 85% to 95% are singletons. The sequenced sample was peripheral blood, obtained on day 0 of AZD1222 vaccination. Receptor source: an adult in good health. Both conserved end residues are part of each CDR3. The order of the fields is D gene, V gene, clone size, J gene, CDR3 DNA, CDR3 protein. A D gene is named only where the DNA matches it firmly. Size is omitted from some rows. Given values are once, few, many or a class for expanded clones.

>NA|TRBV7-9|NA|TRBJ2-5
TGTGCCAGCAGCCACGCCCCCGGGGGCGGAGAGACCCAGTACTTC
CASSHAPGGGETQYF
>NA|TRBV5-1|NA|TRBJ1-1
TGCGCCAGCAGCGAAGACAGGTTGAACACTGAAGCTTTCTTT
CASSEDRLNTEAFF
>TRBD1|TRBV7-2|NA|TRBJ2-5
TGTGCCAGCACCCCCCCACAGGGGTACCAAGAGACCCAGTACTTC
CASTPPQGYQETQYF
>TRBD1|TRBV12-3/TRBV12-4|NA|TRBJ1-2
TGTGCCAGCAGATGGACAGGGGGCTATGGCTACACCTTC
CASRWTGGYGYTF
>NA|TRBV2|NA|TRBJ1-2
TGTGCCAGCAGTGTTTATCGGGACGGGAACTATGGCTACACCTTC
CASSVYRDGNYGYTF
>TRBD1|TRBV14|NA|TRBJ2-3
TGTGCCAGCAACAGGGGGCGGACAGATACGCAGTATTTT
CASNRGRTDTQYF
>NA|TRBV19|NA|TRBJ2-7
TGTGCCAGTAGTGCGAGGACCGAGATCTCCTACGAGCAGTACTTC
CASSARTEISYEQYF
>NA|TRBV12-3/TRBV12-4|NA|TRBJ1-1
TGTGCCAGCTGCTCAGGATACACTGAAGCTTTCTTT
CASCSGYTEAFF
>TRBD1|TRBV18|NA|TRBJ2-5
TGTGCCAGCTCTATCGAACAGGGGACCATGGCCCAGTACTTC
CASSIEQGTMAQYF
>NA|TRBV21-1|NA|TRBJ1-1
TGTGCCAGCAGCAAAGGGGGACAGGGGGCGAGCGCTTTCTTT
CASSKGGQGASAFF
>NA|TRBV19|NA|TRBJ2-2
TGTGCCAGTAGTCCGAACACCGGGGAGCTGTTTTTT
CASSPNTGELFF
>NA|TRBV4-3|few|TRBJ2-7
TGCGCCAGCAGCCATGAGTCCTACTCCTACGAGCAGTACTTC
CASSHESYSYEQYF
>NA|TRBV10-3|NA|TRBJ1-2
TGTGCCATCAGTGAGTCGATAGGCTACACCTTC
CAISESIGYTF
>NA|TRBV19|NA|TRBJ1-3
TGTGCCAGTAGGGACCCGAGCTCTGGAAACACCATATATTTT
CASRDPSSGNTIYF
>NA|TRBV5-1|NA|TRBJ2-3
TGCGCCAGCAGCTTGATGGGGGTCGGGGGAGCTAGCACAGATACGCAGTATTTT
CASSLMGVGGASTDTQYF
>NA|TRBV5-1|NA|TRBJ1-2
TGCGCCAGCAGCTTGGAGGGGGTGGACTACACCTTC
CASSLEGVDYTF
>TRBD1|TRBV28|NA|TRBJ1-4
TGTGCCAGCAGTGGCGGGACAGGGTGGGAAAAACTGTTTTTT
CASSGGTGWEKLFF
>TRBD1|TRBV24-1|NA|TRBJ1-4
TGTGCCACCAGTGACGCCGGGACAGATGAAAAACTGTTTTTT
CATSDAGTDEKLFF
>NA|TRBV27|once|TRBJ1-5
TGTGCCAGCAGTTTAGGGGGATATAGCAATCAGCCCCAGCATTTT
CASSLGGYSNQPQHF
>NA|TRBV7-9|NA|TRBJ2-1
TGTGCCAGCAGGAACACAGTGCCGACTCAGTTCTTC
CASRNTVPTQFF
>TRBD2|TRBV11-2|NA|TRBJ2-7
TGTGCCAGCAGCTTAAGTGGGAGCGGGGGGGCCTACGAGCAGTACTTC
CASSLSGSGGAYEQYF
>NA|TRBV7-9|NA|TRBJ2-7
TGTGCCAGCAGCTTAGCGGGGGCTATGGACGAGCAGTACTTC
CASSLAGAMDEQYF
>TRBD1|TRBV6-5|NA|TRBJ2-1
TGTGCCAGCAGACAGGGGAGTCTTAATGAGCAGTTCTTC
CASRQGSLNEQFF
>TRBD2|TRBV7-2|NA|TRBJ2-5
TGTGCCAGCAGCTTAGGTGGTTCCGGGACTACCGGAGAGACCCAGTACTTC
CASSLGGSGTTGETQYF
>NA|TRBV28|NA|TRBJ1-5
TGTGCCACAGGAGTCAATCAGCCCCAGCATTTT
CATGVNQPQHF
>NA|TRBV2|NA|TRBJ1-2
TGTGCCAGCAAACCGGGAGTTAACTATGGCTACACCTTC
CASKPGVNYGYTF
>NA|TRBV9|NA|TRBJ2-7
TGTGCCAGCAGCGTAATGGAATCAGACTACGAGCAGTACTTC
CASSVMESDYEQYF
>NA|TRBV14|NA|TRBJ1-4
TGTGCCAGCAGCCCCCTTGGGGAGGGGGGTGGTGAAAAACTGTTTTTT
CASSPLGEGGGEKLFF
>NA|TRBV5-1|NA|TRBJ2-5
TGCGCCAGCAGACCGCGGGGCGAGGAGACCCAGTACTTC
CASRPRGEETQYF
>NA|TRBV2|NA|TRBJ2-1
TGTGCCAGCCAGAGGGTAGGGGATGAGCAGTTCTTC
CASQRVGDEQFF
>NA|TRBV12-5|once|TRBJ1-1
TGTGCTAGTGCTAGTGGGCGTGAAGCTTTCTTT
CASASGREAFF
>TRBD1|TRBV6-6|NA|TRBJ1-2
TGTGCCAGCAGTTACTCGCCGGGACAGGGCGATGGCTACACCTTC
CASSYSPGQGDGYTF
>NA|TRBV6-5|few|TRBJ2-2
TGTGCCAGCATAAGGGGGTGGGAGGTATCCGGGGAGCTGTTTTTT
CASIRGWEVSGELFF
>NA|TRBV28|NA|TRBJ1-2
TGTGCCAGCAGTTTAAGAATTGGCGATGGCTACACCTTC
CASSLRIGDGYTF
>NA|TRBV2|NA|TRBJ2-7
TGTGCCAGCACCGTCTCCTACGAGCAGTACTTC
CASTVSYEQYF
>NA|TRBV5-6|once|TRBJ1-2
TGTGCCAGCAGCTTGAGGCAGGTGGACCACACCTTC
CASSLRQVDHTF
>NA|TRBV6-1|once|TRBJ2-3
TGTGCCAGCAGTGAAAGAAAACGGAGGGGGCACACAGATACGCAGTATTTT
CASSERKRRGHTDTQYF
>NA|TRBV19|NA|TRBJ1-1
TGTGCCACCAGGGCGGGTTTGAGCACTGAAGCTTTCTTT
CATRAGLSTEAFF
>NA|TRBV30|NA|TRBJ2-3
TGTGCCTGGTGGTCAGGGATTGGAATTGATACGCAGTATTTT
CAWWSGIGIDTQYF
>NA|TRBV20-1|once|TRBJ1-1
TGCAGTGCTATATCGAACACTGAAGCTTTCTTT
CSAISNTEAFF
>NA|TRBV19|NA|TRBJ2-2
TGTGCCAGTAGTATTTTGAACTCGAACACCGGGGAGCTGTTTTTT
CASSILNSNTGELFF
>TRBD2|TRBV9|NA|TRBJ2-3
TGTGCCAGCAGCACGCGGACTAGCGGGGGGGCCGTCGCAGATACGCAGTATTTT
CASSTRTSGGAVADTQYF
>TRBD1|TRBV13|NA|TRBJ2-7
TGTGCCAGCAGCTTAGGTACGGGACAGGGGACCTACGAGCAGTACTTC
CASSLGTGQGTYEQYF
>NA|TRBV30|NA|TRBJ1-1
TGTGCCTGGTTCAGGGAAAGGAACACTGAAGCTTTCTTT
CAWFRERNTEAFF
>NA|TRBV2|NA|TRBJ2-7
TGTGCCAGCAGCCCGGGGCTTACCGCCTACGAGCAGTACTTC
CASSPGLTAYEQYF
>NA|TRBV11-2|NA|TRBJ1-1
TGTGCCAGCAGCGAGACCAGGGGTAGGGGCATTGAAGCTTTCTTT
CASSETRGRGIEAFF
>NA|TRBV20-1|once|TRBJ2-1
TGCAGTGCTAGTGTGTCCCTCAACTCCTACAATGAGCAGTTCTTC
CSASVSLNSYNEQFF
>TRBD1|TRBV18|NA|TRBJ2-2
TGTGCCAGCTCTGTTGAGGGACAGGGGAACACCGGGGAGCTGTTTTTT
CASSVEGQGNTGELFF
>NA|TRBV9|NA|TRBJ1-1
TGTGCCAGCAGCGCCCTGAACACTGAAGCTTTCTTT
CASSALNTEAFF
>NA|TRBV19|NA|TRBJ2-1
TGTGCCAGTAGTAGGGTAATCGGAGGGGGGGACAATGAGCAGTTCTTC
CASSRVIGGGDNEQFF
>NA|TRBV4-1|NA|TRBJ2-7
TGCGCCAGCAGCCAAGAAAGGACAGCCTCCTACGAGCAGTACTTC
CASSQERTASYEQYF
>NA|TRBV6-5|NA|TRBJ2-1
TGTGCCAGCAGTTACGGCAGGGGCGATGAGCAGTTCTTC
CASSYGRGDEQFF
>NA|TRBV7-9|NA|TRBJ2-3
TGTGCCAGCAGCTTATTAGGGGCCACAGATACGCAGTATTTT
CASSLLGATDTQYF
>TRBD1|TRBV7-3|NA|TRBJ2-3
TGTGCCAGCAGCTCGGGACAGAGCACAGATACGCAGTATTTT
CASSSGQSTDTQYF
>TRBD1|TRBV7-6|NA|TRBJ2-2
TGTGCCAGCAGCCTTGGGACAGCGAACACCGGGGAGCTGTTTTTT
CASSLGTANTGELFF
>NA|TRBV6-2/TRBV6-3|NA|TRBJ2-7
TGTGCCAGCAGTTACGCGGTCCGAAGCTCCTACGAGCAGTACTTC
CASSYAVRSSYEQYF